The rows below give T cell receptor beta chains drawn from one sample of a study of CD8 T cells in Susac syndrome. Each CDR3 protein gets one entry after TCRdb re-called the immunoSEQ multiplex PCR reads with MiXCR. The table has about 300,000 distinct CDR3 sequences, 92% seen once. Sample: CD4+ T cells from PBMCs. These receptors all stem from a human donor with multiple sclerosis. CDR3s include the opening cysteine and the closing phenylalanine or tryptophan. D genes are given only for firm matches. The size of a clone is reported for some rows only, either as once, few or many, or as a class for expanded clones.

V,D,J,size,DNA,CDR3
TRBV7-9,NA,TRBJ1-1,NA,TGTGCCAGCAGCTTGACAAACAGGAGGAACACTGAAGCTTTCTTT,CASSLTNRRNTEAFF
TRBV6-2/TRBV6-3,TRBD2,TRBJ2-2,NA,TGTGCCAGCAGTTTCAGCGGGAGAATTGCGGACGGGGAGCTGTTTTTT,CASSFSGRIADGELFF
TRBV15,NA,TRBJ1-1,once,TGTGCCACCAGCAGACGAACAGGGAAAGACACTGAAGCTTTCTTT,CATSRRTGKDTEAFF
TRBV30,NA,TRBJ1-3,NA,TGTGCCTGGACCGGGGGGCACACCATATATTTT,CAWTGGHTIYF
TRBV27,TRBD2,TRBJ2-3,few,TGTGCCAGCAGTTTAGGACTTGCGGGAGGGGATACGCAGTATTTT,CASSLGLAGGDTQYF
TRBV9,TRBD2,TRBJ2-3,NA,TGTGCCAGCAGCGTGGGGCTAGCGGTTAGCACAGATACGCAGTATTTT,CASSVGLAVSTDTQYF
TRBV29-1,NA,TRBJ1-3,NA,TGCAGCGCCAACTTGGGAGAGGGAAACACCATATATTTT,CSANLGEGNTIYF
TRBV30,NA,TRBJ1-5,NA,TGTGCCTGGACCCGGCGGTATAGCAATCAGCCCCAGCATTTT,CAWTRRYSNQPQHF
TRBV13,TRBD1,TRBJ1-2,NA,TGTGCCAGCAGCTCCAGGACCGGGACAGGGGGCGCGGGGTATGGCTACACCTTC,CASSSRTGTGGAGYGYTF
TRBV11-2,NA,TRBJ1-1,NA,TGTGCCAGCAGCCCTGGGGGGCTGAGAACTGAAGCTTTCTTT,CASSPGGLRTEAFF
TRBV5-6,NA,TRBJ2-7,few,TGTGCCAGCAGCTTGCATGGCGAGCAGTACTTC,CASSLHGEQYF